This T cell receptor (beta chain) was observed in a study of immune cell composition in non-small cell lung cancer. Study details: Histologic subtype was mainly adenocarcinoma or squamous cell carcinoma. Study-wide results and caveats: It was not proven that tumour-reactive clones equal dominant tumour-associated clones. Squamous carcinomas (about 75%) more often had tumour-associated clones >0.5% than adenocarcinomas (around 35%).

Concerning this clone: Its antigen is not known.

Assay used: immunoSEQ multiplex PCR; TCRdb lists only in-frame clones, some missing. Among under 5,000 clones listed, roughly 76% were seen once. V lost 5 bases, J lost 1 base, and 8 bases lay in between. Germline loops: CDR1 SGHVS, CDR2 FNYEAQ. CDR3 size: 13 residues. The sequence was collected from a human donor with non-small cell lung cancer. The rearrangement links TRBV7-6 to TRBJ2-5; D not resolved. The sequencing input was lung tumor tissue. The CDR3: CASSPSRQETQYF. CDR3 nucleotides: TGTGCCAGCAGCCCGTCCCGCCAAGAGACCCAGTACTTC.